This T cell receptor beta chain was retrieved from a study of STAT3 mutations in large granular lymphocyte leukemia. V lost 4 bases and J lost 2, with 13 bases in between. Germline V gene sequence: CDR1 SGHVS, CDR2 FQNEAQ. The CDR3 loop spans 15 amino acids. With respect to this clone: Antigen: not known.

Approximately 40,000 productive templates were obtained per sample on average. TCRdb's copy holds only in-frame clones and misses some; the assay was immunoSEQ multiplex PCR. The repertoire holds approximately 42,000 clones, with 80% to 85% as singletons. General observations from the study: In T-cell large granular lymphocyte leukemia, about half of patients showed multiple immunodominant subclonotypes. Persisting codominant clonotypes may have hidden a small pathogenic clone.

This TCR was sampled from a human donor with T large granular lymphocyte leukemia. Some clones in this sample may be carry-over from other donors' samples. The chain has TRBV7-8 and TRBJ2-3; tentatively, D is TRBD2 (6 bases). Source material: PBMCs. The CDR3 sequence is CASSSGVHYTDTQYF. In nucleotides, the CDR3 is TGTGCCAGCAGCTCGGGGGTCCATTACACAGATACGCAGTATTTT.